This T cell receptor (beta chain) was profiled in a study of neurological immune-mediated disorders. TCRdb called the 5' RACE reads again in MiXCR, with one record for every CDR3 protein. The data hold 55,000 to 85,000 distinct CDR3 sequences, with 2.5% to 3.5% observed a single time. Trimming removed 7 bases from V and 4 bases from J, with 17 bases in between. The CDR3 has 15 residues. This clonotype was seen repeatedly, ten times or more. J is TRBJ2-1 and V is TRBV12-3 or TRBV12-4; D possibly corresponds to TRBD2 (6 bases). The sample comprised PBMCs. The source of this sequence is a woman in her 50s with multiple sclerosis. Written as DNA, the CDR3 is TGTGCCAGCACCCACCAGACGAGCGGGTACAATGAGCAGTTCTTC. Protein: CASTHQTSGYNEQFF.